This T cell receptor beta chain was identified in a study of blood T cell repertoires in COVID-19. With respect to this clone: Sequence at one end of the junction differs from germline and may be a read error.

The method was immunoSEQ multiplex PCR; TCRdb's version includes in-frame clones alone and lacks a portion of them. In the table there are 150,000 or so clones, roughly 90% of which are singletons. Cohorts were assigned according to the clinical history that participants reported. The receptor's source is a woman aged 50 to 60 who had recovered from COVID-19. The sample consisted of PBMCs or T cells enriched from blood (not recorded which).

The CDR3 coding sequence is TGTGCCACCAGTGACAAACTAGCGGGGGTTTTAGATATGCAGTATTTT. Protein: CATSDKLAGVLDMQYF. This sequence joins TRBV24-1 and TRBJ2-3, with 11 positions matching TRBD2. CDR1 and CDR2 (germline): KGHDR, SFDVKD. The length of the CDR3 is 16 residues.